The 23 T cell receptor beta chains below all came from one sample that was sequenced in a study of identical twins. TCRdb ran MiXCR on the 5' RACE reads and lists one entry per CDR3 protein. The data hold 1,800,000 or so distinct CDR3 sequences, with less than 35% observed a single time. The sequenced material came from cord blood. These receptors all come from a newborn girl in good health.

The chain carries TRBV7-9 and TRBJ1-2; D may be TRBD1 (5 bases). The CDR3 is 14 amino acids. V was pared by 2 bases and J by 3 bases, with 10 bases between. CDR1 SEHNR and CDR2 FQNEAQ come from the germline V gene (reference sequence). The CDR3 here is CASSLSGGYYGYTF. The CDR3 DNA reads as TGTGCCAGCAGCTTAAGCGGGGGATACTATGGCTACACCTTC.

The chain joins TRBV5-4 to TRBJ2-7; TRBD1 or TRBD2 may be the D gene (5 bases each). Trimming shortened V by 0 bases and J by 5 bases, and 15 bases separated the two germline ends. Germline V gene data show CDR1 as SGHNT and CDR2 as YYREEE (reference sequence). The CDR3 is 15 amino acids. This chain's CDR3 is CASSLDLRGKDEQYF. The CDR3 nucleotides read TGTGCCAGCAGCTTGGATTTGAGGGGAAAGGACGAGCAGTACTTC.

The sample holds one count of this clonotype. The genes are TRBV24-1 and TRBJ2-1; no clear D gene. Germline V gene sequence: CDR1 KGHDR, CDR2 SFDVKD. The CDR3 length is 16 residues. V dropped 2 bases and J dropped 3 bases, with 13 bases sitting between them. CDR3 amino acids: CATSDSTPTVYNEQFF. In DNA form, the CDR3 reads TGTGCCACCAGTGATTCAACGCCTACCGTCTACAATGAGCAGTTCTTC.

The chain recombines TRBV12-3 or TRBV12-4 with TRBJ2-1; D might be TRBD1 (6 bases). Between the trimmed V and J ends, which lost 7 bases and 6 bases, there was a span of 19 bases. The CDR3 runs 15 residues. The CDR3 reads CASTSYTGNSNEQFF. The CDR3 region has the DNA TGTGCCAGCACCTCCTACACAGGGAATAGCAATGAGCAGTTCTTC.

The J gene is TRBJ2-3, the V gene TRBV6-6, with D possibly matching TRBD2 (6 bases). The CDR3 has 16 amino acids. Germline V CDR1 and CDR2: MNHNY, SVGAGI (reference sequence). V lost 0 bases to trimming and J lost 2 bases, with 12 bases between them. The CDR3 spells CASSYSGEDPTDTQYF. The CDR3 DNA sequence: TGTGCCAGCAGTTACTCCGGGGAGGATCCCACAGATACGCAGTATTTT.

The V gene is TRBV10-2, the J gene TRBJ2-3, with 10 bases aligning to TRBD2. The J segment lost 7 bases and the V segment lost 4 bases, leaving 5 bases of the junction unmatched. The CDR3 is 14 residues long. The germline gives CDR1 WSHSY, CDR2 SAAADI. The CDR3 spells CASSGSGGANTQYF. Here the CDR3 DNA reads TGCGCCAGCAGTGGAAGCGGGGGGGCAAATACGCAGTATTTT.

This clonotype was seen a few times. The chain uses TRBV5-1 and TRBJ2-3, with D maybe TRBD2 (6 bases). Germline-derived CDR1 and CDR2 are SGHRS and YFSETQ. Trimming took 4 bases from V and 1 from J, leaving 13 bases between them. This CDR3 has 15 residues. The CDR3 DNA reads TGCGCCAGCAGCGTAAGCGGGTCTCGCACAGATACGCAGTATTTT. This encodes CASSVSGSRTDTQYF.

CDR3 protein: CASSSMTGLSNQPQHF. CDR3 in DNA: TGTGCCAGCAGTTCAATGACAGGGTTAAGCAATCAGCCCCAGCATTTT. This chain links TRBV12-3 or TRBV12-4 with TRBJ1-5; 7 bases line up with TRBD1. The CDR3 spans 16 residues. V dropped 4 bases and J dropped 1; count of bases not matched to a gene: 7.

This clonotype came up many times. V is TRBV12-3 or TRBV12-4 and J is TRBJ2-7; unclear D gene. V lost 3 bases and J lost 3, with 9 bases in between. This CDR3 spans 13 amino acids. CDR3 in DNA: TGTGCCAGCAGTTTGGGATACGTCTACGAGCAGTACTTC. This gives the protein CASSLGYVYEQYF.

The V gene is TRBV28, the J gene TRBJ2-7; tentatively, D is TRBD2 (6 bases). The V end lost 8 bases, the J end lost 2 bases, and 19 bases lay between the germline ends. This CDR3 contains 15 residues. Per the germline V gene, CDR1 is MDHEN and CDR2 is SYDVKM. CDR3 in amino acids: CASERFLGGTYEQYF. In nucleotides, the CDR3 is TGTGCCAGCGAACGGTTTCTAGGAGGGACCTACGAGCAGTACTTC.

The chain joins TRBV3-1 to TRBJ1-5, with 8 bases that match TRBD1. This CDR3 is built from 15 residues. Germline assignment: CDR1 LGHDT and CDR2 YNNKEL (reference sequence). Trimming took 5 bases from V and 3 from J; bases not matched to a gene: 6. The CDR3 sequence is CASSSRDRPNQPQHF. The CDR3, as DNA: TGTGCCAGCAGCTCCCGGGACAGGCCCAATCAGCCCCAGCATTTT.

This clonotype was seen many times. The chain is built from TRBV7-7 and TRBJ2-1; 10 nucleotides line up with TRBD2. The V segment lost 5 bases and the J segment 7 bases; nucleotides outside the gene matches: 14. Germline V lookup: CDR1 SSHAT, CDR2 FNYEAQ (reference sequence). The CDR3 contains 17 residues. DNA for the CDR3: TGTGCCAGCAGCCCTACTAGCGGGGCCTTAGAGGGGAATGAGCAGTTCTTC. Protein: CASSPTSGALEGNEQFF.

Only a few counts were recorded for this clonotype. The chain joins TRBV18 to TRBJ2-3, with D possibly TRBD2 on 6 matching bases. V gave up 0 bases and J gave up 3 bases, with 19 bases separating them. The CDR3 sequence is 18 residues long. Germline V gives CDR1 KGHSH, CDR2 LQKENI. This CDR3 reads CASSPPNRRHRGTDTQYF. As DNA, the CDR3 is TGTGCCAGCTCACCACCGAACCGACGGCACCGGGGGACAGATACGCAGTATTTT.

J is TRBJ1-2 and V is TRBV7-7, with TRBD1 as a possible D gene (5 bases). CDR3 length: 13 residues. Trimming pared 11 bases from V and 4 bases from J, leaving 17 bases between. Germline V gene lookup returns CDR1 SSHAT and CDR2 FNYEAQ (reference sequence). For the CDR3, the DNA is TGTGCCTGGAGATGGGACGGAGGCTATGGCTACACCTTC. Residues: CAWRWDGGYGYTF.

V gene TRBV20-1 combines with J gene TRBJ2-1, with a weak D call TRBD1 (6 bases). V lost 5 bases and J 3 bases, leaving 17 bases between the germline ends. The CDR3 contains 15 residues. CDR1 and CDR2 from the germline V gene are DFQATT and SNEGSKA (reference sequence). The CDR3 is CSAPQQGSFYNEQFF. The CDR3 DNA is TGCAGTGCTCCCCAGCAGGGGTCGTTCTACAATGAGCAGTTCTTC.

This clonotype was counted only a few times. The genes are TRBV24-1 and TRBJ2-1, with D perhaps TRBD1 (6 bases). The assigned J gene may be wrong: the sequence end matches TRBJ2-7 better. CDR3 size: 15 residues. Germline lookup yields CDR1 KGHDR and CDR2 SFDVKD. DNA for the CDR3: TGTGCCACCAGTGATCCGGGACACTCCTACAATGAGCAGTACTTC. It is translated as CATSDPGHSYNEQYF.

V gene TRBV12-3 or TRBV12-4 combines with J gene TRBJ2-5; 8 positions agree with TRBD2. CDR3 length equals 14 residues. V lost 2 bases, J lost 4 bases, and 3 bases stayed unmatched. The CDR3 DNA reads TGTGCCAGCAGTTTAAAGCGGGAGAGAGAGACCCAGTACTTC. This gives the protein CASSLKRERETQYF.

The CDR3 is CASSMILSYEQYF. CDR3 DNA: TGTGCCAGTAGTATGATCCTCTCCTACGAGCAGTACTTC. The genes are TRBV19 and TRBJ2-7; D gene uncertain. The V gene's germline CDR1 is LNHDA and CDR2 SQIVND (reference sequence). The CDR3 loop spans 13 amino acids. V was clipped by 3 bases and J by 0 bases, with 6 bases between them.

On this clonotype: Mismatch with germline at one junction end may stem from a read error. The chain carries TRBV11-2 and TRBJ2-1; 10 positions agree with TRBD2. The CDR3 is 17 residues long. Germline V gene sequence: CDR1 SGHAT, CDR2 FQNNGV. CDR3 region: CASSTRTSGDSHNEQFF. The CDR3 coding sequence is TGTGCCAGCAGTACCCGGACTAGCGGAGACTCCCACAATGAGCAGTTCTTC.

With respect to this clonotype: The CDR3 does not end in the conserved phenylalanine or tryptophan, so this is likely a read error. The V gene is TRBV5-1, the J gene TRBJ2-5; 7 bases fit TRBD2. Germline assignment: CDR1 SGHRS and CDR2 YFSETQ. The CDR3 covers 15 residues. J was trimmed by 2 bases and V by 0 bases; bases with no gene match: 4. In nucleotides, the CDR3 is TGCGCCAGCAGCTTGGGACTAGCCGTACAAGAGACCCAGTACATC. Residues: CASSLGLAVQETQYI.

Many counts were recorded for this clonotype. This may come from a read error, since a much larger clone is one base off. The CDR3 nucleotides read TGTGCCAGCAGTTTAGGGACAGGGACCAACGAGCAGTACTTC. Residues: CASSLGTGTNEQYF. The J gene is TRBJ2-7, the V gene TRBV12-3 or TRBV12-4; 8 positions match TRBD1. J gave up 5 bases and V 1 base, and 4 bases lay outside the gene matches. The CDR3 sequence is 14 residues long.

CDR3 loop: CSAARTSGRVNEQYF. Here the CDR3 DNA reads TGCAGTGCTGCCAGGACTAGCGGGAGAGTCAACGAGCAGTACTTC. The genes are TRBV20-1 and TRBJ2-7; 13 bases align to TRBD2. Germline CDR1 is DFQATT and CDR2 is SNEGSKA (reference sequence). Losses at the gene ends were 5 bases for V and 5 bases for J; bases not matched to a gene: 9. The CDR3 consists of 15 residues.

A note on this clonotype: An end of the junction differs from the germline gene, which may be a read error. The V call is TRBV4-1, the J call TRBJ1-2; D is unclear. The CDR3 loop spans 15 amino acids. From germline, CDR1 is MGHRA and CDR2 YSYEKL. CDR3 in DNA: TGCGCCAGCAGCCAAGATGGAGCCGTCCGCTATGGCTACAACTTC. This encodes CASSQDGAVRYGYNF.